This note documents a single T cell receptor beta chain sequence. Its cognate antigen is unknown. MiXCR was run by TCRdb on the reads, yielding one entry per CDR3 protein. The sample has about 920,000 distinct CDR3 sequences; approximately 32% are singletons. Germline lookup yields CDR1 LNHDA and CDR2 SQIVND (reference sequence). The trim removed 0 bases at V and 5 bases at J, leaving 5 bases unmatched. CDR3 length: 16 amino acids. This sample is drawn from a study of T cell repertoires in cytomegalovirus infection. Overall study findings and caveats: HLA-C-restricted TCR beta clonotypes specific for CMV led the ex vivo response.

The J gene is TRBJ2-1, the V gene TRBV19, with 9 bases fitting TRBD1. This clonotype originated in a human donor in good health (CMV status not recorded). Some clones in this sample may be carry-over from other donors' samples. Sequences were derived from cultured CD8+ T cells from PBMCs, sampled from culture after CMV antigen stimulation. This chain's CDR3 is CASSIEGTGRHNEQFF. Written as DNA, the CDR3 is TGTGCCAGTAGTATAGAAGGGACAGGGAGACACAATGAGCAGTTCTTC.